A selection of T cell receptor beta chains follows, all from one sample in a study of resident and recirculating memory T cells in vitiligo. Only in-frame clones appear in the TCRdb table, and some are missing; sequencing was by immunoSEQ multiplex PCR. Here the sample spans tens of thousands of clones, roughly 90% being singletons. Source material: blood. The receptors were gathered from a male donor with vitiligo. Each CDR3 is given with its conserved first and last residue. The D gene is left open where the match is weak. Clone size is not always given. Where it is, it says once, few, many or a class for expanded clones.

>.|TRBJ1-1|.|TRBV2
CASSEGVEAFF
TGTGCCAGCAGTGAAGGAGTTGAAGCTTTCTTT
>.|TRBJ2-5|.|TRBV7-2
CASSLSGTPNFQETQYF
TGTGCCAGCAGCTTAAGTGGGACACCCAACTTCCAAGAGACCCAGTACTTC
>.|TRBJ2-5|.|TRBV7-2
CASSYRVQETQYF
TGTGCCAGCAGCTACCGGGTCCAAGAGACCCAGTACTTC
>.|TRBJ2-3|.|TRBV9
CASSVVSGSSTDTQYF
TGTGCCAGCAGCGTAGTGAGCGGGTCAAGCACAGATACGCAGTATTTT
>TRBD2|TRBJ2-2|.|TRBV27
CASSFGSGGQNTGELFF
TGTGCCAGCAGTTTTGGCAGCGGGGGGCAAAACACCGGGGAGCTGTTTTTT
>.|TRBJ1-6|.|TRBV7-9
CASSLAIAPLHF
TGTGCCAGCAGCTTAGCCATTGCACCCCTCCACTTT
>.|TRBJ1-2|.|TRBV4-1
CASSQGGSYGYTF
TGCGCCAGCAGCCAAGGAGGGAGCTATGGCTACACCTTC
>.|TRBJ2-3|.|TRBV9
CASSVEGDEDTQYF
TGTGCCAGCAGCGTAGAGGGGGACGAAGATACGCAGTATTTT
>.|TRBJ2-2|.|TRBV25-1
CASSGHRETAGELFF
TGTGCCAGCAGTGGTCACAGGGAAACCGCCGGGGAGCTGTTTTTT
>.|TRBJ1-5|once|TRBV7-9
CASSLGAGPYSNQPQHF
TGTGCCAGCAGCTTAGGGGCAGGCCCCTATAGCAATCAGCCCCAGCATTTT
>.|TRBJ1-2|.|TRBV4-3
CASSQDGGMGYGYTF
TGCGCCAGCAGCCAAGATGGGGGGATGGGCTATGGCTACACCTTC
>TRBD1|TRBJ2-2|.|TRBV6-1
CASSAGQGAHTGELFF
TGTGCCAGCAGTGCGGGACAGGGGGCGCACACCGGGGAGCTGTTTTTT
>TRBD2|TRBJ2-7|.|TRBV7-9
CASRSSGGAHYEQYF
TGTGCCAGCAGGTCGAGCGGGGGGGCCCACTACGAGCAGTACTTC
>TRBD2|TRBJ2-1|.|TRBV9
CASSVEGLANEQFF
TGTGCCAGCAGCGTAGAAGGACTAGCCAATGAGCAGTTCTTC